The clone carrying this T cell receptor (beta chain) was detected only a few times. Its target is unknown. Germline V gene sequence: CDR1 LNHDA, CDR2 SQIVND (reference sequence). This CDR3 spans 12 amino acids. Between the trimmed V and J ends, which lost 3 bases and 6 bases, there was a span of 6 bases. As for treatment: oral pan-JAK inhibitor, 5-10 mg twice daily. Extracted from the samples, RNA was reverse transcribed into cDNA to serve as the sequencing template. Sequenced by immunoSEQ multiplex PCR; TCRdb stores in-frame clones only, minus some. Here the sample spans a few hundred thousand clones, around two fifths being singletons. This sample is part of a study of CD8+ T cells in alopecia areata. Overall study: Treated individuals took tofacitinib by mouth, 5 to 10 mg twice daily. Tofacitinib ran for 6 to 18 months before 6 months off drug. Study conclusions and caveats: Affected lesional scalp, above all in alopecia totalis/universalis, was more clonal than normal scalp. Numerous expanded lesional clones remained in scalp and blood during tofacitinib.

Sequences were derived from CD4+ T cells sorted from blood, sampled at week 34, from a patient treated with tofacitinib. The receptor was isolated from a human donor with alopecia areata. The genes are TRBV19 and TRBJ1-5; D gene unclear. The DNA for the CDR3 is TGTGCCAGTAGTATCCGAGGTCAGCCCCAGCATTTT. It codes for CASSIRGQPQHF.